These 27 T cell receptor beta chains originate from one sample sequenced in a study of cytomegalovirus exposure and HLA in healthy donors. It was with 60 Vbeta and 13 Jbeta primers that the PCR ran. Sequencing was performed with immunoSEQ multiplex PCR; in TCRdb, only in-frame clones are kept and a portion is missing. The sample contains about 82,000 clones, 55% to 70% of which appear only once. The sample taken for sequencing was PBMCs. These receptors came from a woman aged 40 to 49 in good health and CMV-seropositive.

This chain uses TRBV11-3 with TRBJ2-2; 10 positions agree with TRBD2. The germline gives CDR1 SGHNT, CDR2 YENEEA. With 5 bases clipped from V and 5 bases from J, the junction kept 14 bases outside the gene matches. CDR3 size: 18 residues. The CDR3, as DNA: TGTGCCAGCAGCCCTCGATCTTCCGGACTAGCGGATACCGGGGAGCTGTTTTTT. It yields the protein CASSPRSSGLADTGELFF. The full variable domain, rest sourced from reference TRBV11-3 and TRBJ2-2, is EAGVVQSPRYKIIEKKQPVAFWCNPISGHNTLYWYLQNLGQGPELLIRYENEEAVDDSQLPKDRFSAERLKGVDSTLKIQPAELGDSAVYLCASSPRSSGLADTGELFFGEGSRLTVL.

The J gene is TRBJ2-3, the V gene TRBV9; 8 nucleotides match TRBD2. This CDR3 is 14 amino acids long. After removal of 4 bases from V and 0 bases from J, the junction contained 1 base not matched to a gene. The germline CDR1 and CDR2 sequences are SGDLS and YYNGEE. CDR3 nucleotides: TGTGCCAGCAGCCCTAGCGGGAGCACAGATACGCAGTATTTT. It translates to CASSPSGSTDTQYF.

The chain uses TRBV7-2 and TRBJ2-5, with a possible D match to TRBD1 (6 bases). The V end lost 5 bases, the J end lost 5 bases, and 18 bases lay between the germline ends. The CDR3 extends over 15 amino acids. In germline, CDR1 is SGHTA, CDR2 FQGNSA. The DNA for the CDR3 is TGTGCCAGCAGCCCCCATCCACAGGGCCGGGAGACCCAGTACTTC. Its translation is CASSPHPQGRETQYF. The full variable domain, in which reference TRBV7-2 and TRBJ2-5 provide the parts outside the CDR3, is GAGVSQSPSNKVTEKGKDVELRCDPISGHTALYWYRQSLGQGLEFLIYFQGNSAPDKSGLPSDRFSAERTGGSVSTLTIQRTQQEDSAVYLCASSPHPQGRETQYFGPGTRLLVL.

CDR3 nucleotide sequence: TGCGCCAGCAGTCAAGGGGGTAGTGGCTCCTACGAGCAGTACTTC. Translation gives CASSQGGSGSYEQYF. The gene calls are TRBV10-2 and TRBJ2-7, with D perhaps matching TRBD1 (6 bases). Germline lookup yields CDR1 WSHSY and CDR2 SAAADI. Trimming left V 5 bases short and J 0 bases short, with 14 bases between. The CDR3 contains 15 residues.

V and J are TRBV28 and TRBJ1-5; perhaps TRBD1 as D (5 bases). Germline V gives CDR1 MDHEN, CDR2 SYDVKM. The CDR3 consists of 15 residues. The V end lost 2 bases, the J end lost 6 bases, and 14 bases lay between the germline ends. Written as DNA, the CDR3 is TGTGCCAGCAGTTTAAGCCAGGGCCTGAGTCAGCCCCAGCATTTT. It codes for CASSLSQGLSQPQHF.

In this sample, this clone turned up a few times. The chain joins TRBV2 to TRBJ1-3, with D possibly being TRBD1 (6 bases). The V and J ends lost 11 bases and 4 bases respectively, with 12 bases between them. This CDR3 contains 12 residues. Looked up from germline, CDR1 is SNHLY and CDR2 is FYNNEI. DNA of the CDR3: TGTGCCGGAAAACAGGGAGGAAACACCATATATTTT. This sequence encodes CAGKQGGNTIYF.

This clone was observed a handful of times. V and J are TRBV5-1 and TRBJ2-7; 8 bases fit TRBD2. V dropped 0 bases and J dropped 0; count of bases not matched to a gene: 2. The length of the CDR3 is 15 residues. Looked up from germline, CDR1 is SGHRS and CDR2 is YFSETQ. The CDR3 DNA reads TGCGCCAGCAGCTTGGACGGGACTAGCTCCTACGAGCAGTACTTC. Translated: CASSLDGTSSYEQYF.

The rearrangement joins TRBV18 to TRBJ2-7; D remains ambiguous. The CDR3 covers 14 residues. Germline CDR1 is KGHSH and CDR2 is LQKENI. Deletions cut 1 base from V and 5 bases from J, with 12 bases between. CDR3 sequence reads: CASSPLPGFNEQYF. In DNA form, the CDR3 reads TGTGCCAGCTCACCACTCCCAGGTTTTAACGAGCAGTACTTC. The full variable domain, rest sourced from reference TRBV18 and TRBJ2-7, is NAGVMQNPRHLVRRRGQEARLRCSPMKGHSHVYWYRQLPEEGLKFMVYLQKENIIDESGMPKERFSAEFPKEGPSILRIQQVVRGDSAAYFCASSPLPGFNEQYFGPGTRLTVT.

Comment on this clone: The sample holds other DNA sequences that translate to the same CDR3. This chain uses TRBV5-1 with TRBJ1-2; TRBD1 is a possible D gene (5 bases). This CDR3 has 14 residues. The V end was cut by 0 bases, the J end by 5 bases, with 11 bases between. Per the germline V gene, CDR1 is SGHRS and CDR2 is YFSETQ. CDR3 DNA: TGCGCCAGCAGCTTGGACACGGAGGGGTATGGCTACACCTTC. It codes for CASSLDTEGYGYTF.

The chain employs TRBV5-4 and TRBJ2-7; the D gene is possibly TRBD1 (7 bases). V dropped 3 bases and J dropped 7 bases, with 29 bases sitting between them. This CDR3 spans 18 amino acids. Looked up from germline, CDR1 is SGHNT and CDR2 is YYREEE (reference sequence). This CDR3 is CASSYRTGSAGFMGEQYF. The CDR3 DNA follows: TGTGCCAGCAGCTACCGGACAGGTTCTGCGGGATTTATGGGGGAGCAGTACTTC.

As to this clone: Lacking the conserved final phenylalanine or tryptophan, this CDR3 likely reflects a read error. The chain is built from TRBV30 and TRBJ1-2; TRBD1 might be the D (5 bases). The CDR3 extends over 12 amino acids. Trimming left V 7 bases short and J 5 bases short, with 14 bases between. Germline assignment: CDR1 GTSNPN and CDR2 SVGIG (reference sequence). The CDR3 DNA is TGTGCCTACACACAGGTTTTTTATGGCTACACCCTC. This gives the protein CAYTQVFYGYTL.

The chain uses TRBV28 and TRBJ1-2, with D possibly TRBD1 on 6 matching bases. The CDR3 totals 14 residues. Germline values: CDR1 MDHEN, CDR2 SYDVKM. The germline V and J ends were trimmed by 2 bases and 6 bases, with 13 bases remaining between them. The CDR3 sequence: CASSLQRGRHGYTF. CDR3 in DNA: TGTGCCAGCAGTTTACAGCGGGGGCGGCATGGCTACACCTTC.

This clone was detected a few times. This chain connects TRBV19 to TRBJ2-1, with 7 positions matching TRBD1. Germline V CDR1 and CDR2: LNHDA, SQIVND (reference sequence). J was trimmed by 5 bases and V by 2 bases; bases with no gene match: 9. The CDR3 has 16 amino acids. The CDR3 is CASSINQGVTNNEQFF. Here the CDR3 DNA reads TGTGCCAGTAGTATAAATCAGGGGGTAACTAACAATGAGCAGTTCTTC.

This clone was seen a few times. V is TRBV7-3 and J is TRBJ1-1, with no clear D. The germline V gene has CDR1 SGHTA and CDR2 FQGTGA. V lost 2 bases to trimming and J lost 1 base, with 8 bases between them. The CDR3 is made up of 14 amino acids. CDR3: CASSLGPANTEAFF. The CDR3 nucleotides are TGTGCCAGCAGCTTAGGGCCGGCGAACACTGAAGCTTTCTTT.

This chain links TRBV7-2 with TRBJ2-2; 9 bases agree with TRBD1. The CDR3 sequence is 15 residues long. The germline CDR1 and CDR2 sequences are SGHTA and FQGNSA. V dropped 0 bases and J dropped 7; count of bases not matched to a gene: 3. The CDR3 is CASSLALGQGGELFF. The DNA of the CDR3 is TGTGCCAGCAGCTTAGCGCTGGGACAGGGCGGGGAGCTGTTTTTT.

The gene calls are TRBV28 and TRBJ1-2; TRBD1 matches at 8 bases. The CDR3 totals 15 residues. The germline CDR1 and CDR2 sequences are MDHEN and SYDVKM. V shed 4 bases and J 5 bases; nucleotides not matched to a gene: 9. The CDR3 coding sequence is TGTGCCAGCAGTTCCGAAGGGACAGGATCTTATGGCTACACCTTC. Protein sequence: CASSSEGTGSYGYTF.

The rearrangement uses TRBV14 and TRBJ2-1, with unresolved D. Trimming removed 4 bases at V and 4 bases at J, with 17 bases between. Germline V lookup: CDR1 SGHDN, CDR2 FVKESK. This CDR3 region has 16 residues. This chain's CDR3 is CASSPSLQSGYNEQFF. CDR3 in DNA: TGTGCCAGCAGCCCCTCTTTACAGTCTGGGTACAATGAGCAGTTCTTC.

The chain links TRBV10-3 to TRBJ2-1, with D tentatively TRBD2 (6 bases). V was clipped by 3 bases and J by 3 bases, with 9 bases between them. This CDR3 is 14 amino acids long. The germline V gene has CDR1 ENHRY and CDR2 SYGVKD. CDR3 sequence (DNA): TGTGCCATCAGTGAAGGCGGGAACTACAATGAGCAGTTCTTC. Translating gives CAISEGGNYNEQFF.

The gene calls are TRBV28 and TRBJ2-5; 8 bases align to TRBD1. Germline V CDR1 and CDR2: MDHEN, SYDVKM. The CDR3 loop spans 14 amino acids. The J segment lost 0 bases and the V segment lost 5 bases, leaving 2 bases of the junction unmatched. The CDR3 DNA follows: TGTGCCAGCAGTGACAGGGGCAACCAAGAGACCCAGTACTTC. Amino acids: CASSDRGNQETQYF.

The table lists this clone with a few counts. V and J are TRBV6-1 and TRBJ1-1; no reliable D call. Per germline, CDR1 MNHNS and CDR2 SASEGT. The length of the CDR3 is 13 residues. V was trimmed by 3 bases and J by 5 bases, leaving 10 bases between them. The CDR3 DNA is TGTGCCAGCAGTGAGATCTTGGAGACTGAAGCTTTCTTT. This gives the protein CASSEILETEAFF.

V is TRBV10-3 and J is TRBJ1-2, with 7 bases matching TRBD1. The CDR3 is 16 amino acids. Germline loops: CDR1 ENHRY, CDR2 SYGVKD. After removal of 3 bases from V and 2 bases from J, the junction contained 9 bases not matched to a gene. The CDR3 is CAISEVRSDRNYGYTF. The CDR3 DNA follows: TGTGCCATCAGTGAAGTTCGCTCGGACAGGAACTATGGCTACACCTTC.

This clone was seen just once. The genes are TRBV7-6 and TRBJ2-7; weak D call: TRBD1 (6 bases). V was clipped by 3 bases and J by 0 bases, with 9 bases between them. Germline values: CDR1 SGHVS, CDR2 FNYEAQ. CDR3 length equals 14 residues. The CDR3 DNA reads as TGTGCCAGCAGCTTGGGACACCGCTCCTACGAGCAGTACTTC. Protein: CASSLGHRSYEQYF.

This clone was found a few times. In DNA, the CDR3 is TGTGCCAGCAGAGCGGGGGGGACAGATACGCAGTATTTT. Protein product: CASRAGGTDTQYF. The J gene is TRBJ2-3, the V gene TRBV13, with 10 bases identical to TRBD2. This CDR3 contains 13 residues. Trimming cost V 6 bases and J 3 bases; bases outside gene matches: 0. Germline assignment: CDR1 PRHDT and CDR2 FYEKMQ (reference sequence).

This chain uses TRBV28 with TRBJ1-2, with D possibly matching TRBD1 (5 bases). The CDR3 length is 15 residues. The ends were cut back, 2 bases at V and 6 bases at J, with 16 bases in the middle. The V gene's germline CDR1 is MDHEN and CDR2 SYDVKM. CDR3 coding DNA: TGTGCCAGCAGTTTACCTTGGGATCGGGGGAATGGCTACACCTTC. Its translation: CASSLPWDRGNGYTF.

The V call is TRBV18, the J call TRBJ2-7; perhaps TRBD2 as D (5 bases). V shed 4 bases and J shed 3 bases, with 10 bases lying between them. The CDR3 length is 13 residues. Germline V gives CDR1 KGHSH, CDR2 LQKENI. CDR3: CASSLGLFYEQYF. Written as DNA, the CDR3 is TGTGCCAGCTCACTAGGACTTTTCTACGAGCAGTACTTC.

The chain uses TRBV5-4 and TRBJ2-3; the match to TRBD2 covers 9 bases. Germline assignment: CDR1 SGHNT and CDR2 YYREEE (reference sequence). CDR3 length equals 15 residues. J gave up 5 bases and V 3 bases, and 7 bases lay outside the gene matches. The CDR3 DNA follows: TGTGCCAGCAGCTCCAGGACTAGCGCTGGAGATACGCAGTATTTT. It is translated as CASSSRTSAGDTQYF. The full variable domain, with the rest looked up from reference TRBV5-4 and TRBJ2-3, is ETGVTQSPTHLIKTRGQQVTLRCSSQSGHNTVSWYQQALGQGPQFIFQYYREEENGRGNFPPRFSGLQFPNYSSELNVNALELDDSALYLCASSSRTSAGDTQYFGPGTRLTVL.

This chain links TRBV6-5 with TRBJ2-7; 10 bases agree with TRBD1. The V and J ends lost 5 bases and 13 bases, in that order; junction bases with no gene match: 14. Germline V gene data show CDR1 as MNHEY and CDR2 as SVGAGI. CDR3 length: 14 amino acids. CDR3 sequence: CASSPTPGQGRPYF. CDR3 nucleotides: TGTGCCAGCAGTCCAACGCCGGGACAGGGGAGGCCCTACTTC.